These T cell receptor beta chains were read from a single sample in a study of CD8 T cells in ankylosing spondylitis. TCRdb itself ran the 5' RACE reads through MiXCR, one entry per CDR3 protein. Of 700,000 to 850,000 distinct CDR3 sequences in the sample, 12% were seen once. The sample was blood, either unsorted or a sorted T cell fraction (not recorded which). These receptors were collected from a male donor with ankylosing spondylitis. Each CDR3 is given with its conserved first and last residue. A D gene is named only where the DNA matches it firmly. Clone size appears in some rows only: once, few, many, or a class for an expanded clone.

cdr3_aa: CSARDRGPYNEQFF; cdr3_nt: TGCAGCGCTAGGGACAGGGGGCCTTACAATGAGCAGTTCTTC; j_call: TRBJ2-1; d_call: TRBD1; clone_size: many; v_call: TRBV29-1
cdr3_aa: CSAEGGSTNIQYF; cdr3_nt: TGCAGTGCTGAAGGGGGTTCGACAAACATTCAGTACTTC; j_call: TRBJ2-4; d_call: -; clone_size: many; v_call: TRBV20-1
cdr3_aa: CASSLGVPEQFF; cdr3_nt: TGTGCCAGCAGCTTAGGGGTTCCTGAGCAGTTCTTC; j_call: TRBJ2-1; d_call: -; clone_size: few; v_call: TRBV7-2
cdr3_aa: CSVEDPGPGLAGNTIYF; cdr3_nt: TGCAGCGTTGAAGATCCCGGGCCAGGGTTAGCTGGAAACACCATATATTTT; j_call: TRBJ1-3; d_call: -; clone_size: many; v_call: TRBV29-1
cdr3_aa: CASSRGGTPYEQYF; cdr3_nt: TGTGCCAGCAGTAGGGGGGGGACTCCCTACGAGCAGTACTTC; j_call: TRBJ2-7; d_call: -; clone_size: many; v_call: TRBV12-3/TRBV12-4
cdr3_aa: CASSPQVQSGELFF; cdr3_nt: TGCGCCAGCAGCCCCCAAGTGCAATCCGGGGAGCTGTTTTTT; j_call: TRBJ2-2; d_call: -; clone_size: -; v_call: TRBV5-1
cdr3_aa: CSASAGGSNQPQHF; cdr3_nt: TGCAGTGCCTCGGCAGGGGGAAGCAATCAGCCCCAGCATTTT; j_call: TRBJ1-5; d_call: TRBD1; clone_size: few; v_call: TRBV20-1
cdr3_aa: CASSLYYDEQYF; cdr3_nt: TGTGCCAGCAGTTTATACTATGACGAGCAGTACTTC; j_call: TRBJ2-7; d_call: -; clone_size: few; v_call: TRBV28
cdr3_aa: CASSSRSGTDSNQPQHF; cdr3_nt: TGTGCCAGCAGCTCACGCTCCGGGACAGATAGCAATCAGCCCCAGCATTTT; j_call: TRBJ1-5; d_call: TRBD1; clone_size: -; v_call: TRBV5-6
cdr3_aa: CSARVRQGRLNTGELFF; cdr3_nt: TGCAGTGCTAGAGTGCGGCAGGGGCGCCTGAACACCGGGGAGCTGTTTTTT; j_call: TRBJ2-2; d_call: -; clone_size: -; v_call: TRBV20-1
cdr3_aa: CASSLQEESEQYF; cdr3_nt: TGCGCCAGCAGCCTCCAGGAGGAGTCCGAGCAGTACTTC; j_call: TRBJ2-7; d_call: -; clone_size: -; v_call: TRBV4-3
cdr3_aa: CASSLAAGANTDTQYF; cdr3_nt: TGTGCCAGCAGCTTAGCTGCGGGGGCAAACACAGATACGCAGTATTTT; j_call: TRBJ2-3; d_call: -; clone_size: few; v_call: TRBV7-2
cdr3_aa: CSVEVQTNTEAFF; cdr3_nt: TGCAGCGTTGAGGTACAGACGAACACTGAAGCTTTCTTT; j_call: TRBJ1-1; d_call: -; clone_size: many; v_call: TRBV29-1
cdr3_aa: CASSFRDLYTEAFF; cdr3_nt: TGCGCCAGCAGCTTTAGGGACCTCTACACTGAAGCTTTCTTT; j_call: TRBJ1-1; d_call: -; clone_size: many; v_call: TRBV5-1
cdr3_aa: CAISKPGLQETQYF; cdr3_nt: TGTGCCATCAGTAAACCAGGGCTCCAAGAGACCCAGTACTTC; j_call: TRBJ2-5; d_call: -; clone_size: few; v_call: TRBV10-3
cdr3_aa: CSATTGSQQPQHF; cdr3_nt: TGCAGTGCCACAACAGGGTCCCAGCAGCCCCAGCATTTT; j_call: TRBJ1-5; d_call: -; clone_size: many; v_call: TRBV20-1
cdr3_aa: CSAHRREGSYNEQFF; cdr3_nt: TGCAGTGCGCATAGGCGGGAGGGATCCTACAATGAGCAGTTCTTC; j_call: TRBJ2-1; d_call: TRBD2; clone_size: few; v_call: TRBV20-1
cdr3_aa: CASSQDAWAGNTIYF; cdr3_nt: TGCGCCAGCAGCCAAGACGCGTGGGCTGGAAACACCATATATTTT; j_call: TRBJ1-3; d_call: -; clone_size: -; v_call: TRBV4-3
cdr3_aa: CASSSTGPSTEQYF; cdr3_nt: TGTGCCAGCTCGTCGACCGGGCCGAGTACCGAGCAGTACTTC; j_call: TRBJ2-7; d_call: -; clone_size: -; v_call: TRBV18
cdr3_aa: CASSHSGGEQYF; cdr3_nt: TGTGCCAGCAGTCACTCGGGGGGCGAGCAGTACTTC; j_call: TRBJ2-7; d_call: TRBD2; clone_size: few; v_call: TRBV6-2/TRBV6-3
cdr3_aa: CSASGQGSSYNEQFF; cdr3_nt: TGCAGTGCTAGTGGACAGGGCAGCTCCTACAATGAGCAGTTCTTC; j_call: TRBJ2-1; d_call: TRBD1; clone_size: many; v_call: TRBV20-1
cdr3_aa: CASSPNLQETERPGELFF; cdr3_nt: TGTGCCAGCTCACCAAACCTACAGGAGACCGAACGGCCCGGGGAGCTGTTTTTT; j_call: TRBJ2-2; d_call: -; clone_size: -; v_call: TRBV18
cdr3_aa: CASSSPDRARNEQFF; cdr3_nt: TGTGCCAGCAGTTCCCCGGACAGGGCTAGAAATGAGCAGTTCTTC; j_call: TRBJ2-1; d_call: TRBD1; clone_size: -; v_call: TRBV6-5
cdr3_aa: CASSENYRAYYNEQSF; cdr3_nt: TGTGCCAGCAGTGAAAACTATCGGGCTTACTACAATGAGCAGTCCTTC; j_call: TRBJ2-1; d_call: -; clone_size: -; v_call: TRBV25-1
cdr3_aa: CASSPRTGLNTGELFF; cdr3_nt: TGTGCCAGCAGCCCCCGGACAGGGTTGAACACCGGGGAGCTGTTTTTT; j_call: TRBJ2-2; d_call: TRBD1; clone_size: -; v_call: TRBV12-3/TRBV12-4
cdr3_aa: CASSRTGPGYEQYF; cdr3_nt: TGCGCCAGCAGCCGTACAGGGCCGGGCTACGAGCAGTACTTC; j_call: TRBJ2-7; d_call: -; clone_size: many; v_call: TRBV5-1
cdr3_aa: CASSDQLALQETQYF; cdr3_nt: TGTGCCAGCAGTGACCAACTAGCTCTCCAAGAGACCCAGTACTTC; j_call: TRBJ2-5; d_call: -; clone_size: few; v_call: TRBV6-1
cdr3_aa: CASSFWTVGSSPLHF; cdr3_nt: TGCGCCAGCAGCTTCTGGACAGTGGGGAGTTCACCCCTCCACTTT; j_call: TRBJ1-6; d_call: -; clone_size: few; v_call: TRBV5-1
cdr3_aa: CATSRDFPGQGTDTQYF; cdr3_nt: TGTGCCACCAGCAGAGATTTTCCGGGACAGGGCACAGATACGCAGTATTTT; j_call: TRBJ2-3; d_call: TRBD1; clone_size: -; v_call: TRBV15
cdr3_aa: CSAREGHGRGAFF; cdr3_nt: TGCAGTGCTAGAGAGGGACACGGTCGAGGAGCTTTCTTT; j_call: TRBJ1-1; d_call: -; clone_size: -; v_call: TRBV20-1
cdr3_aa: CASSLYSGLTYEQYF; cdr3_nt: TGCGCCAGCAGCTTGTATAGCGGGTTGACCTACGAGCAGTACTTC; j_call: TRBJ2-7; d_call: TRBD2; clone_size: -; v_call: TRBV5-1
cdr3_aa: CASSLLDRDTEAFF; cdr3_nt: TGTGCCAGCAGTTTATTAGACAGGGACACTGAAGCTTTCTTT; j_call: TRBJ1-1; d_call: TRBD1; clone_size: many; v_call: TRBV27
cdr3_aa: CSARRTVEETQYF; cdr3_nt: TGCAGTGCTAGAAGGACAGTAGAAGAGACCCAGTACTTC; j_call: TRBJ2-5; d_call: -; clone_size: many; v_call: TRBV20-1
cdr3_aa: CASSQATGATYEQYF; cdr3_nt: TGTGCCAGCAGCCAAGCGACAGGGGCCACCTACGAGCAGTACTTC; j_call: TRBJ2-7; d_call: TRBD1; clone_size: -; v_call: TRBV28
cdr3_aa: CASTKDRVFAGANVLTF; cdr3_nt: TGTGCCAGCACCAAGGACAGGGTCTTCGCTGGGGCCAACGTCCTGACTTTC; j_call: TRBJ2-6; d_call: TRBD1; clone_size: -; v_call: TRBV28
cdr3_aa: CASSLAGGSAEAFF; cdr3_nt: TGTGCCAGCAGCTTAGCGGGAGGGTCGGCTGAAGCTTTCTTT; j_call: TRBJ1-1; d_call: -; clone_size: -; v_call: TRBV7-9
cdr3_aa: CASSTLWRLEGYTF; cdr3_nt: TGTGCCAGCAGTACCCTTTGGCGATTGGAAGGCTACACCTTC; j_call: TRBJ1-2; d_call: -; clone_size: few; v_call: TRBV6-4
cdr3_aa: CASSVAPGTQETQYF; cdr3_nt: TGTGCCAGCAGCGTAGCTCCGGGGACCCAAGAGACCCAGTACTTC; j_call: TRBJ2-5; d_call: -; clone_size: -; v_call: TRBV9
cdr3_aa: CSARRPSDEKLFF; cdr3_nt: TGCAGTGCTAGAAGACCGTCTGACGAAAAACTGTTTTTT; j_call: TRBJ1-4; d_call: -; clone_size: -; v_call: TRBV20-1
cdr3_aa: CASQPDQGNEQFF; cdr3_nt: TGTGCCTCTCAACCCGACCAAGGAAATGAGCAGTTCTTC; j_call: TRBJ2-1; d_call: -; clone_size: few; v_call: TRBV24-1
cdr3_aa: CASSRGGQPQHF; cdr3_nt: TGTGCCAGCAGCAGGGGTGGTCAGCCCCAGCATTTT; j_call: TRBJ1-5; d_call: -; clone_size: -; v_call: TRBV6-1
cdr3_aa: CASSTGGRNTEAFF; cdr3_nt: TGCGCCAGCTCGACGGGAGGGCGGAACACTGAAGCTTTCTTT; j_call: TRBJ1-1; d_call: -; clone_size: many; v_call: TRBV5-1
cdr3_aa: CSVEPTGYTEAFF; cdr3_nt: TGCAGCGTTGAACCTACAGGTTACACTGAAGCTTTCTTT; j_call: TRBJ1-1; d_call: -; clone_size: many; v_call: TRBV29-1
cdr3_aa: CSPGPDSTDTQYF; cdr3_nt: TGCAGTCCAGGGCCGGACAGCACAGATACGCAGTATTTT; j_call: TRBJ2-3; d_call: -; clone_size: -; v_call: TRBV20-1
cdr3_aa: CSLAGARGSEQFF; cdr3_nt: TGCAGCCTAGCGGGGGCCCGTGGTAGTGAGCAGTTCTTC; j_call: TRBJ2-1; d_call: TRBD2; clone_size: -; v_call: TRBV29-1
cdr3_aa: CASSVGPQGYEQYF; cdr3_nt: TGTGCCAGCAGCGTAGGACCCCAGGGATACGAGCAGTACTTC; j_call: TRBJ2-7; d_call: -; clone_size: few; v_call: TRBV9
cdr3_aa: CSATFGGLGNQPQHF; cdr3_nt: TGCAGTGCTACGTTCGGGGGCCTAGGCAATCAGCCCCAGCATTTT; j_call: TRBJ1-5; d_call: -; clone_size: many; v_call: TRBV20-1
cdr3_aa: CASSLSGPPNQPQHF; cdr3_nt: TGTGCCAGCAGTTTATCCGGCCCCCCCAATCAGCCCCAGCATTTT; j_call: TRBJ1-5; d_call: -; clone_size: once; v_call: TRBV27
cdr3_aa: CATSVTGHTQYF; cdr3_nt: TGTGCCACCAGTGTAACGGGTCATACGCAGTATTTT; j_call: TRBJ2-3; d_call: -; clone_size: -; v_call: TRBV24-1
cdr3_aa: CASSARTGEGSNQPQHF; cdr3_nt: TGTGCCAGCAGTGCCCGGACAGGGGAAGGTAGCAATCAGCCCCAGCATTTT; j_call: TRBJ1-5; d_call: TRBD1; clone_size: -; v_call: TRBV27
cdr3_aa: CASSFSGTGARYNEQFF; cdr3_nt: TGTGCCAGTAGTTTTTCCGGGACAGGGGCCCGCTACAATGAGCAGTTCTTC; j_call: TRBJ2-1; d_call: TRBD1; clone_size: few; v_call: TRBV19
cdr3_aa: CSATGRTDTQYF; cdr3_nt: TGCAGTGCCACGGGCCGCACAGATACGCAGTATTTT; j_call: TRBJ2-3; d_call: -; clone_size: few; v_call: TRBV20-1
cdr3_aa: CSVPHLPVETQYF; cdr3_nt: TGCAGTGTACCACATCTCCCGGTAGAGACCCAGTACTTC; j_call: TRBJ2-5; d_call: -; clone_size: -; v_call: TRBV20-1
cdr3_aa: CAISETGELFF; cdr3_nt: TGTGCCATCAGTGAGACCGGGGAGCTGTTTTTT; j_call: TRBJ2-2; d_call: -; clone_size: few; v_call: TRBV10-3
cdr3_aa: CSLTGSDSDIETQYF; cdr3_nt: TGCAGCCTAACAGGGTCGGATAGCGATATTGAGACCCAGTACTTC; j_call: TRBJ2-5; d_call: -; clone_size: few; v_call: TRBV29-1
cdr3_aa: CASSSPPQGARQYF; cdr3_nt: TGTGCCAGCAGCTCCCCACCACAGGGGGCAAGGCAGTACTTC; j_call: TRBJ2-7; d_call: TRBD1; clone_size: -; v_call: TRBV7-9
cdr3_aa: CSVEDFPDRGTFF; cdr3_nt: TGCAGCGTTGAAGATTTTCCCGACAGGGGGACGTTCTTC; j_call: TRBJ2-1; d_call: TRBD1; clone_size: many; v_call: TRBV29-1
cdr3_aa: CASSLVEYGYTF; cdr3_nt: TGTGCCAGCAGTTTAGTAGAATATGGCTACACCTTC; j_call: TRBJ1-2; d_call: -; clone_size: -; v_call: TRBV28